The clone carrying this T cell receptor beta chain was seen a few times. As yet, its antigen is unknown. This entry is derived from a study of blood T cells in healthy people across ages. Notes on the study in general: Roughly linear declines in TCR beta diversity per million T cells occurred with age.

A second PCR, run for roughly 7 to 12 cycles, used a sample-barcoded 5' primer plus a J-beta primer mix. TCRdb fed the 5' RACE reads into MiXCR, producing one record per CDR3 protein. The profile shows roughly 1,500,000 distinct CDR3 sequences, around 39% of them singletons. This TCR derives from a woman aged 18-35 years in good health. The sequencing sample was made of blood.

CDR3 DNA sequence: TGCAGTGCCGGGACAGCAGACGATGAGCAGTTCTTC. It encodes CSAGTADDEQFF. The chain combines TRBV20-1 with TRBJ2-1, with 7 positions matching TRBD1. Germline V CDR1 and CDR2: DFQATT, SNEGSKA (reference sequence). CDR3 length: 12 residues. After removal of 6 bases from V and 8 bases from J, the junction contained 7 bases not matched to a gene.